This is a list of T cell receptor beta chains from one sample in a study of human T cells and chemical hapten exposure. TCRdb re-called the RACE reads with MiXCR, one entry per CDR3 protein. Of tens of thousands of distinct CDR3 sequences in the sample, 9.5% to 10% were seen once. The material was whole blood, obtained in connection with sensitization to the hapten diphenylcyclopropenone (DPC). Source of these receptors: a woman aged 30 to 39 with alopecia areata. Some clones in this sample may be carry-over from other donors' samples. Each CDR3 is given with its conserved first and last residue. D genes are given only for firm matches. Rows give clone size only sometimes, using once, few, many, or a class for an expanded clone.

>NA|TRBJ1-1|NA|TRBV5-1
CASSLLGNTEAFF
TGCGCCAGCAGCTTGCTGGGGAACACTGAAGCTTTCTTT
>NA|TRBJ1-1|many|TRBV19
CASSALSGGTEAFF
TGTGCCAGTAGTGCCCTATCCGGGGGCACTGAAGCTTTCTTT
>TRBD1|TRBJ2-7|NA|TRBV5-1
CASSWQGDHEQYF
TGCGCCAGCAGCTGGCAGGGGGACCACGAGCAGTACTTC
>NA|TRBJ2-1|NA|TRBV20-1
CSARQNGGSYNEQFF
TGCAGTGCTAGACAGAACGGTGGCTCCTACAATGAGCAGTTCTTC
>NA|TRBJ1-2|many|TRBV28
CASSSSTENYGYTF
TGTGCCAGCAGTTCCTCGACCGAGAACTATGGCTACACCTTC
>NA|TRBJ2-7|NA|TRBV30
CAWSGTRARYEQYF
TGTGCCTGGAGCGGGACACGGGCACGGTACGAGCAGTACTTC
>NA|TRBJ2-7|few|TRBV5-5
CASSWGAGNYEQYF
TGTGCCAGCAGCTGGGGGGCAGGGAACTACGAGCAGTACTTC
>NA|TRBJ2-7|few|TRBV12-3/TRBV12-4
CASSLAGGYEQYF
TGTGCCAGCAGTTTAGCGGGGGGCTACGAGCAGTACTTC
>TRBD2|TRBJ2-1|medium-sized|TRBV27
CASSDSGGGWNEQFF
TGTGCCAGCAGTGATAGCGGGGGGGGATGGAATGAGCAGTTCTTC
>NA|TRBJ1-1|few|TRBV19
CASSIGSSPLREAFF
TGTGCCAGTAGTATCGGCTCGAGTCCCCTCAGGGAAGCTTTCTTT
>NA|TRBJ1-1|NA|TRBV11-3
CASSLGGRGDTEAFF
TGTGCCAGCAGCTTGGGCGGGCGCGGGGACACTGAAGCTTTCTTT
>NA|TRBJ2-5|many|TRBV7-8
CASSLLGVKTQYF
TGTGCCAGCAGCTTACTTGGGGTAAAGACCCAGTACTTC
>NA|TRBJ2-3|many|TRBV15
CATSPTESSTDTQYF
TGTGCCACCAGCCCGACGGAATCTAGCACAGATACGCAGTATTTT
>NA|TRBJ2-3|many|TRBV19
CASSTGPGTDTQYF
TGTGCCAGTAGTACTGGACCGGGCACAGATACGCAGTATTTT
>NA|TRBJ1-1|many|TRBV7-2
CASSLAVGSTEAFF
TGTGCCAGCAGCTTAGCGGTTGGGTCCACTGAAGCTTTCTTT
>NA|TRBJ1-6|few|TRBV2
CASSEGPAGYSPLHF
TGTGCCAGCAGTGAAGGGCCTGCAGGTTATTCACCCCTCCACTTT
>TRBD2|TRBJ2-1|many|TRBV10-3
CAISESGTTYNEQFF
TGTGCCATCAGTGAGTCGGGGACTACGTACAATGAGCAGTTCTTC
>NA|TRBJ1-6|NA|TRBV30
CAWSVGSPLHF
TGTGCCTGGAGTGTAGGATCTCCCCTCCACTTT
>NA|TRBJ1-1|NA|TRBV28
CASEDSLNTEAFF
TGTGCCAGCGAGGACAGCCTGAACACTGAAGCTTTCTTT
>NA|TRBJ2-2|many|TRBV30
CAWSDRGELFF
TGTGCCTGGAGTGACCGCGGGGAGCTGTTTTTT
>TRBD1|TRBJ2-5|many|TRBV29-1
CSVKDRVVETQYF
TGCAGCGTTAAGGACAGGGTGGTTGAGACCCAGTACTTC
>NA|TRBJ2-2|few|TRBV7-3
CASSFGSGRTGELFF
TGTGCCAGCAGCTTTGGTTCGGGACGGACCGGGGAGCTGTTTTTT
>NA|TRBJ2-7|many|TRBV3-1
CASSQVGYEQYF
TGTGCCAGCAGCCAAGTTGGCTACGAGCAGTACTTC
>NA|TRBJ2-7|NA|TRBV9
CASSVGGTTYEQYF
TGTGCCAGCAGCGTAGGGGGCACCACCTACGAGCAGTACTTC
>NA|TRBJ2-1|many|TRBV7-2
CASSLVGSRDEQFF
TGTGCCAGCAGCTTAGTTGGGTCGAGGGATGAGCAGTTCTTC
>NA|TRBJ1-5|many|TRBV9
CASSVGVDQPQHF
TGTGCCAGCAGCGTAGGGGTAGATCAGCCCCAGCATTTT
>NA|TRBJ2-7|many|TRBV4-1
CASRRTVSSYEQYF
TGCGCCAGCAGGAGGACAGTGAGCTCCTACGAGCAGTACTTC
>NA|TRBJ1-6|NA|TRBV4-3
CASSLNRVSPLHF
TGCGCCAGCAGCCTAAACAGGGTTTCACCCCTCCACTTT
>NA|TRBJ1-2|many|TRBV6-1
CASSEDGRGYGYTF
TGTGCCAGCAGTGAAGACGGCAGGGGCTATGGCTACACCTTC
>NA|TRBJ1-4|many|TRBV7-9
CASSSDGATNEKLFF
TGTGCCAGCAGCTCGGACGGAGCAACTAATGAAAAACTGTTTTTT
>TRBD1|TRBJ1-2|many|TRBV12-3/TRBV12-4
CASSHAPTGDGYTF
TGTGCCAGCAGTCATGCCCCGACAGGGGATGGCTACACCTTC
>NA|TRBJ1-1|many|TRBV28
CASSPPRLGHTEAFF
TGTGCCAGCAGCCCCCCGCGCCTGGGGCACACTGAAGCTTTCTTT
>NA|TRBJ2-3|NA|TRBV13
CASIGSFTDTQYF
TGTGCCAGCATAGGCAGCTTCACAGATACGCAGTATTTT
>NA|TRBJ2-1|NA|TRBV4-3
CASSQDYPPGTNEQFF
TGCGCCAGCAGCCAAGATTACCCCCCAGGGACCAATGAGCAGTTCTTC
>NA|TRBJ1-1|few|TRBV12-3/TRBV12-4
CASSKTGPATEAFF
TGTGCCAGCAGTAAGACAGGCCCCGCCACTGAAGCTTTCTTT
>NA|TRBJ2-7|NA|TRBV7-2
CASSLQNYEQYF
TGTGCCAGCAGCTTACAGAATTACGAGCAGTACTTC
>NA|TRBJ1-3|few|TRBV7-9
CASSRGESGNTIYF
TGTGCCAGCAGCCGTGGGGAGTCTGGAAACACCATATATTTT
>TRBD1|TRBJ1-6|few|TRBV19
CASRTGDVPSPLHF
TGTGCCAGTCGAACAGGGGATGTGCCTTCACCCCTCCACTTT
>NA|TRBJ2-6|many|TRBV7-3
CASSLQPASGANVLTF
TGTGCCAGCAGCTTACAGCCGGCCTCTGGGGCCAACGTCCTGACTTTC
>NA|TRBJ1-5|few|TRBV20-1
CSARDPLRNQPQHF
TGCAGTGCTAGAGACCCGCTTCGGAATCAGCCCCAGCATTTT
>TRBD1|TRBJ2-2|NA|TRBV7-2
CASRRDRDTGELFF
TGTGCCAGCAGGCGGGACAGGGACACCGGGGAGCTGTTTTTT
>NA|TRBJ1-1|many|TRBV29-1
CSALGGGSTEAFF
TGCAGCGCCCTGGGGGGGGGCAGCACTGAAGCTTTCTTT
>NA|TRBJ2-5|many|TRBV28
CASSLVNQETQYF
TGTGCCAGCAGTTTGGTTAACCAAGAGACCCAGTACTTC
>TRBD1|TRBJ2-5|many|TRBV5-1
CASSLAGGRETQYF
TGCGCCAGCAGCTTGGCAGGGGGCCGGGAGACCCAGTACTTC
>TRBD2|TRBJ2-2|many|TRBV5-6
CASRFSGGGYTGELFF
TGTGCCAGCCGATTCTCCGGCGGGGGGTACACCGGGGAGCTGTTTTTT
>NA|TRBJ1-2|few|TRBV7-8
CASSQETTFYGYTF
TGTGCCAGCAGCCAAGAGACAACCTTCTATGGCTACACCTTC
>TRBD1|TRBJ2-1|many|TRBV5-1
CASSLDRGHEQFF
TGCGCCAGCAGTCTTGACAGGGGACATGAGCAGTTCTTC
>NA|TRBJ1-1|NA|TRBV5-6
CASSLEANTEAFF
TGTGCCAGCAGCTTGGAGGCGAACACTGAAGCTTTCTTT
>NA|TRBJ2-3|NA|TRBV18
CASSPAGSGTDTQYF
TGTGCCAGCTCACCAGCGGGGTCGGGCACAGATACGCAGTATTTT
>NA|TRBJ2-7|many|TRBV5-4
CASSLKDLGSYEQYF
TGTGCCAGCAGCTTAAAGGATTTGGGCTCCTACGAGCAGTACTTC
>TRBD1|TRBJ2-7|many|TRBV27
CASSPYRGREQYF
TGTGCCAGCAGTCCCTACAGGGGGCGGGAGCAGTACTTC